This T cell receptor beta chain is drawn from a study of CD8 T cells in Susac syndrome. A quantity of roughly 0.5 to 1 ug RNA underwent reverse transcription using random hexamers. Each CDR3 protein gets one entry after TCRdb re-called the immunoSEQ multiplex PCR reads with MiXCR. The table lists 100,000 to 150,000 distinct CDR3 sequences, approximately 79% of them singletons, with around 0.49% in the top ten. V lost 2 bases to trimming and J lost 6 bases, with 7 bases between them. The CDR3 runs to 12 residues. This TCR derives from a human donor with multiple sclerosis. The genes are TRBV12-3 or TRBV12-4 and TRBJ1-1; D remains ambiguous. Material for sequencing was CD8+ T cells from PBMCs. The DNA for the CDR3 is TGTGCCAGCAGTTTATCGGTGGCTGAAGCTTTCTTT. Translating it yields CASSLSVAEAFF.